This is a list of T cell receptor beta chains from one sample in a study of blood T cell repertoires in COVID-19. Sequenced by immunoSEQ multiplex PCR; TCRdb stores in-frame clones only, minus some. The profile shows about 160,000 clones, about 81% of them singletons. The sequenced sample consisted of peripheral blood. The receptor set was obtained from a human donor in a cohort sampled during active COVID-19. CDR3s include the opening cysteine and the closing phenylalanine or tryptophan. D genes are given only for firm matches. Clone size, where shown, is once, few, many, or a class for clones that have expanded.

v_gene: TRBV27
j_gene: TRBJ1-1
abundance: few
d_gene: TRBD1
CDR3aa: CASRDRGWAEAFF
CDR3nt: TGTGCCAGCAGGGACAGGGGATGGGCCGAAGCTTTCTTT

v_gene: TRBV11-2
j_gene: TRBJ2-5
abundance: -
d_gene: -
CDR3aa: CASSPWGYQETQYF
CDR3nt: TGTGCCAGCAGTCCCTGGGGCTACCAAGAGACCCAGTACTTC

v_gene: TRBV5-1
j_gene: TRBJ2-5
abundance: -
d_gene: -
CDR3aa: CASMRDQETQYF
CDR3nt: TGCGCCAGCATGAGGGACCAAGAGACCCAGTACTTC

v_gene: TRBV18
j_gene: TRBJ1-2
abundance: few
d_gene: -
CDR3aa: CASSPPTGYGYTF
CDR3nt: TGTGCCAGCTCACCTCCGACGGGGTATGGCTACACCTTC

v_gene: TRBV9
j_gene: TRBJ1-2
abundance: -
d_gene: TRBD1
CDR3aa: CASGGQHYGYTF
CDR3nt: TGTGCCAGCGGGGGACAGCACTATGGCTACACCTTC

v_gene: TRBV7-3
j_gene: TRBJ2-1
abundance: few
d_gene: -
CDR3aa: CASSFDYYNEQFF
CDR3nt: TGTGCCAGCAGCTTCGACTATTACAATGAGCAGTTCTTC

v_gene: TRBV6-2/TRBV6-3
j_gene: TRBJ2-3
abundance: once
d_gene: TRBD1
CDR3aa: CASSSGQGEGTDTQYF
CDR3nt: TGTGCCAGCAGTTCGGGACAGGGGGAGGGCACAGATACGCAGTATTTT

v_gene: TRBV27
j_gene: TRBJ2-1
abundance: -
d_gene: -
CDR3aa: CASRVLRISSDNEQFF
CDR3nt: TGTGCCAGCAGGGTGTTACGAATCTCGTCGGACAATGAGCAGTTCTTC

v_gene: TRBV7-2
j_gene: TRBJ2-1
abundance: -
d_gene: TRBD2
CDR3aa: CASRESGSGKFF
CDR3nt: TGTGCCAGCAGGGAGTCAGGGAGCGGGAAGTTCTTC

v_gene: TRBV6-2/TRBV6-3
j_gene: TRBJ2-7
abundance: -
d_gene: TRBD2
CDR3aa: CASSYPGTSYEQYF
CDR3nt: TGTGCCAGCAGTTACCCTGGGACTAGCTACGAGCAGTACTTC

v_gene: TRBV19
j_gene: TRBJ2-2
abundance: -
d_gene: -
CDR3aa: CASRTGSPGELFF
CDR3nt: TGTGCCAGTCGAACAGGGTCCCCCGGGGAGCTGTTTTTT

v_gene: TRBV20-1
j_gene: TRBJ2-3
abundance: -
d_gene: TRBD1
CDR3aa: CSASRYDRGFPDTQYF
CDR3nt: TGCAGTGCTAGTCGATACGACAGGGGGTTCCCAGATACGCAGTATTTT

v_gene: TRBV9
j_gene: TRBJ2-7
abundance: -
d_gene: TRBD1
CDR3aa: CASSPTGQSYEQYF
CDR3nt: TGTGCCAGCAGTCCGACGGGACAGTCCTACGAGCAGTACTTC

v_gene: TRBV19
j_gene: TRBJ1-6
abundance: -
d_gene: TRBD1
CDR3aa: CASTQGAIGNSPLHF
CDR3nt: TGTGCCAGTACACAGGGGGCGATTGGGAATTCACCCCTCCACTTT

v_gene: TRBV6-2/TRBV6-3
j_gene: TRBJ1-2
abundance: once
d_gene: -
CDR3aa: CASSYSRPRDGYTF
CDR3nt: TGTGCCAGCAGTTACTCGAGGCCACGGGATGGCTACACCTTC

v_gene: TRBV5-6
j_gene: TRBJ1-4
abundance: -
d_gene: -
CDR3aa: CASSLSGSEKLFF
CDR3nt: TGTGCCAGCAGCTTGTCTGGGAGTGAAAAACTGTTTTTT

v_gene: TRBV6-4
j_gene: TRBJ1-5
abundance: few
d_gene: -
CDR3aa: CASSEGREQPQHF
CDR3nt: TGTGCCAGCAGTGAGGGCCGGGAACAGCCCCAGCATTTT

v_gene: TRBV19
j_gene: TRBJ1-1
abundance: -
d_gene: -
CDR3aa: CASTGQHTEAFF
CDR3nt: TGTGCCAGTACTGGGCAACACACTGAAGCTTTCTTT

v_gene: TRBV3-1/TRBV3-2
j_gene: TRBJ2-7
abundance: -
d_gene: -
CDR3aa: CASSLEQAFGSYEQYF
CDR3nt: TGTGCCAGCAGTCTAGAACAGGCCTTCGGCTCCTACGAGCAGTACTTC

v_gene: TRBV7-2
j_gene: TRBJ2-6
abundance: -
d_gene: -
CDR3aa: CASSLVFSGANVLTF
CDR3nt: TGTGCCAGCAGCTTAGTCTTCTCTGGGGCCAACGTCCTGACTTTC

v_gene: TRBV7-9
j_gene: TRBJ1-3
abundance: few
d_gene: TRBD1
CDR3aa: CASSPWDRAKPFSGNTIYF
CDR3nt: TGTGCCAGCAGCCCTTGGGACAGGGCGAAACCTTTCTCTGGAAACACCATATATTTT

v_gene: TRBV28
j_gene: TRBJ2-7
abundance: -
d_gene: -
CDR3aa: CASSRKRTAQGYEQYF
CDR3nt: TGTGCCAGCAGCCGGAAAAGGACAGCACAAGGGTACGAGCAGTACTTC

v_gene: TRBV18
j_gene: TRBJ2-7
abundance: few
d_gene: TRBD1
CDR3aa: CASSPGQIPYEQYF
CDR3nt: TGTGCCAGCTCACCGGGACAGATCCCCTACGAGCAGTACTTC

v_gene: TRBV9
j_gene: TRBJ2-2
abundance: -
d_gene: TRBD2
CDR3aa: CASSPKGLAGSELFF
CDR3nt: TGTGCCAGCAGCCCCAAGGGGCTAGCGGGATCGGAGCTGTTTTTT

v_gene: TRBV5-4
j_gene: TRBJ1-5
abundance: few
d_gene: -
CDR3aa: CASSFAGLGQPQHF
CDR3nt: TGTGCCAGCAGCTTCGCGGGGCTTGGTCAGCCCCAGCATTTT

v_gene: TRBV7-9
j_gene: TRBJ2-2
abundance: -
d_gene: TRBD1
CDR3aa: CASSFGTGVIGELFF
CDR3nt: TGTGCCAGCAGCTTCGGGACAGGGGTGATCGGGGAGCTGTTTTTT

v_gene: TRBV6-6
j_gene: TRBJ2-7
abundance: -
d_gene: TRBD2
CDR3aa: CASRRGGELYEQYF
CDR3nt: TGTGCCAGCAGACGGGGGGGAGAGCTCTACGAGCAGTACTTC

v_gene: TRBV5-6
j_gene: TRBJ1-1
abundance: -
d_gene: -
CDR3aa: CASSWGGAGTEAFF
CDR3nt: TGTGCCAGCAGCTGGGGGGGCGCGGGCACTGAAGCTTTCTTT

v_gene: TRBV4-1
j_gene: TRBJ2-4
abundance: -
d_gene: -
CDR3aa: CASSQDEAVAKNIQYF
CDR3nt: TGCGCCAGCAGCCAAGATGAGGCTGTAGCCAAAAACATTCAGTACTTC

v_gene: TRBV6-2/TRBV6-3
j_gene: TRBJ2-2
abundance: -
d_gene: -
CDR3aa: CASSYSIGTNTGELFF
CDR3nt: TGTGCCAGCAGTTACTCTATCGGGACGAACACCGGGGAGCTGTTTTTT

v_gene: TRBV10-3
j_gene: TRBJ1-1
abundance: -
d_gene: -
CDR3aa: CAISGQFMNTEAFF
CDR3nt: TGTGCCATCAGTGGACAGTTTATGAACACTGAAGCTTTCTTT

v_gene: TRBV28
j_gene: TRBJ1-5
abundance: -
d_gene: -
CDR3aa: CASSRVYSNQPQHF
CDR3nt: TGTGCCAGCAGTCGGGTCTATAGCAATCAGCCCCAGCATTTT

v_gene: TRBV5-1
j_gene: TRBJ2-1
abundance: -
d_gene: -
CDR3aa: CASSGADTYNEQFF
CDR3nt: TGCGCCAGCTCGGGAGCGGATACCTACAATGAGCAGTTCTTC

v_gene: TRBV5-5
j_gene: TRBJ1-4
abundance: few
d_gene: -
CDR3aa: CASSLGAENPNEKLFF
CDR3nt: TGTGCCAGCAGCTTGGGGGCCGAGAACCCAAATGAAAAACTGTTTTTT

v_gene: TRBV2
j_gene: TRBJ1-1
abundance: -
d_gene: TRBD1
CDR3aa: CASSEVGPRQGADTEAFF
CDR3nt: TGTGCCAGCAGTGAAGTCGGTCCTCGGCAGGGGGCCGACACTGAAGCTTTCTTT

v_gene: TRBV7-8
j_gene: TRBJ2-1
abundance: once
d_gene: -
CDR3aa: CASSLDGGYFSEQFF
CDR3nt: TGTGCCAGCAGCTTAGACGGGGGATACTTCAGTGAGCAGTTCTTC

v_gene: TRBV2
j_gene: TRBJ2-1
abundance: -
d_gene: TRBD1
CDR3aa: CASSATGGRNNEQFF
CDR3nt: TGTGCCAGCAGTGCCACAGGGGGTAGGAACAATGAGCAGTTCTTC

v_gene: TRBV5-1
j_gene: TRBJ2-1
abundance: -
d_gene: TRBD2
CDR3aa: CASSLEIAGGPHNEQFF
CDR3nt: TGCGCCAGCAGCTTGGAAATAGCGGGAGGGCCCCACAATGAGCAGTTCTTC

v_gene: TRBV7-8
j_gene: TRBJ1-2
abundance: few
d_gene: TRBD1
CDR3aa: CASSLANPGQGDGYTF
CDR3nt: TGTGCCAGCAGCTTAGCGAATCCGGGACAGGGAGATGGCTACACCTTC

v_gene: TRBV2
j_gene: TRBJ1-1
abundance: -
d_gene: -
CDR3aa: CASSVTQVVPGAFF
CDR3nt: TGTGCCAGCAGTGTAACACAGGTCGTGCCTGGGGCTTTCTTT

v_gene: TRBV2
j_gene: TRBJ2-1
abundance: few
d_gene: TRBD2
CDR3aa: CASSEGGLPYNEQFF
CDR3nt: TGTGCCAGCAGTGAGGGGGGACTACCCTACAATGAGCAGTTCTTC

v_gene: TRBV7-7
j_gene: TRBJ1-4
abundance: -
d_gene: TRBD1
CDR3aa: CASSRTGTGLEKLFF
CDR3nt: TGTGCCAGCAGTCGAACCGGGACAGGGCTAGAAAAACTGTTTTTT

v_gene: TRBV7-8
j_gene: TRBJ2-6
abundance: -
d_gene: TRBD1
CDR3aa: CASTTRPGTGGANVLTF
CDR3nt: TGTGCCAGCACCACGCGGCCAGGGACAGGGGGGGCCAACGTCCTGACTTTC

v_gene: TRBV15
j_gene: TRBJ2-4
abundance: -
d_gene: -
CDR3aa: CATRPEHQNIQYF
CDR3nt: TGTGCCACCAGACCGGAGCACCAAAACATTCAGTACTTC

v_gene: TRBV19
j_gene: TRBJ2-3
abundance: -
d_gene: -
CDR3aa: CASKGRQASTDTQYF
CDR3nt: TGTGCCAGTAAAGGTAGACAGGCTAGCACAGATACGCAGTATTTT

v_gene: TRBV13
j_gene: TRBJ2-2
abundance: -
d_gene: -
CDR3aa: CASSAPNPNTGELFF
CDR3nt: TGTGCCAGCAGCGCCCCTAATCCGAACACCGGGGAGCTGTTTTTT

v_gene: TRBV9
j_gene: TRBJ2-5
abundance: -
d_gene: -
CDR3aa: CASSPDTPYQETQYF
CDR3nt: TGTGCCAGCAGCCCAGACACGCCGTACCAAGAGACCCAGTACTTC

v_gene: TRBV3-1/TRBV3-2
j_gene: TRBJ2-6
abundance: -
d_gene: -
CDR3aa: CASSQEGRAPSGANVLTF
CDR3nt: TGTGCCAGCAGCCAAGAGGGCAGGGCTCCCTCTGGGGCCAACGTCCTGACTTTC

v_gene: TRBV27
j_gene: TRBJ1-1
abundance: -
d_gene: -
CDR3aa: CASSFRENTEAFF
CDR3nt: TGTGCCAGCAGCTTTCGGGAAAACACTGAAGCTTTCTTT